These T cell receptor beta chains were read from a single sample in a study of blood T cell repertoires in COVID-19. The assay was immunoSEQ multiplex PCR, and TCRdb's table has in-frame clones only and misses some. Of roughly 100,000 clones in the sample, approximately 87% were seen once. The sample consisted of peripheral blood. Every receptor here comes from a woman younger than 45 with acute or convalescent COVID-19. The CDR3 runs from the conserved cysteine through the conserved F or W. The order of the fields is J gene, V gene, D gene, CDR3 DNA, CDR3 protein. The D gene is left open where the match is weak.

J: TRBJ2-3
V: TRBV19
D: -
DNA: TGTGCCAGTAAGTTCCCAGGGGCCTACACGCAGTATTTT
CDR3: CASKFPGAYTQYF

J: TRBJ2-4
V: TRBV24-1
D: TRBD1
DNA: TGTGCCACCAGTGCAGGGGGCGACATTCAGTACTTC
CDR3: CATSAGGDIQYF

J: TRBJ1-6
V: TRBV3-1/TRBV3-2
D: -
DNA: TGTGCCAGCACGCGGGGTTCCTATAATTCACCCCTCCACTTT
CDR3: CASTRGSYNSPLHF

J: TRBJ2-7
V: TRBV20-1
D: TRBD1
DNA: TGCAGTGCTAGTCGGGGGGACAGGGGGCCCTACGAGCAGTACTTC
CDR3: CSASRGDRGPYEQYF

J: TRBJ2-7
V: TRBV10-3
D: TRBD2
DNA: TGTGCCATCAGTGAGACCGGGACTAGCGGGGGGGCCTACGAGCAGTACTTC
CDR3: CAISETGTSGGAYEQYF

J: TRBJ2-7
V: TRBV28
D: TRBD1
DNA: TGTGCCAGCAGTTTATTGGGATACGGAACAGGGGGCTACGAGCAGTACTTC
CDR3: CASSLLGYGTGGYEQYF

J: TRBJ2-7
V: TRBV6-5
D: -
DNA: TGTGCCAGCAGCCGACTGCCGGGTTACGAGCAGTACTTC
CDR3: CASSRLPGYEQYF

J: TRBJ2-5
V: TRBV18
D: -
DNA: TGTGCCAGCTCACCACGTCAGGGACAAGAGACCCAGTACTTC
CDR3: CASSPRQGQETQYF

J: TRBJ2-1
V: TRBV27
D: -
DNA: TGTGCCAGCAGTCCCCAGCGGGCAGCCTACAATGAGCAGTTCTTC
CDR3: CASSPQRAAYNEQFF

J: TRBJ1-1
V: TRBV29-1
D: TRBD1
DNA: TGCAGCGTTGTGGGTGGGACAGGGCATATGAACACTGAAGCTTTCTTT
CDR3: CSVVGGTGHMNTEAFF